These T cell receptor beta chains were read from a single sample in a study of cytomegalovirus exposure and HLA in healthy donors. Profiled with immunoSEQ multiplex PCR; TCRdb holds only in-frame clones, not every one. The data contain 180,000 or so clones, 70% to 80% of them seen just once; the ten biggest clones take up roughly 1.5%. The material sequenced was PBMCs. These receptors were collected from a man between 18 and 35 years old in good health and CMV-seronegative. The CDR3 runs from the conserved cysteine through the conserved F or W. Fields, in order: V gene, clone size, CDR3 protein. Size tells how often a clone was seen (once, few, many) or the class of an expanded clone, and some rows leave it out.

v_call: TRBV12-5
clone_size: .
cdr3_aa: CASGADSNQPQHF

v_call: TRBV28
clone_size: once
cdr3_aa: CASSFPPPLAYEQYF

v_call: TRBV9
clone_size: once
cdr3_aa: CASSYYRAAKNIQYF

v_call: TRBV7-2
clone_size: .
cdr3_aa: CASSLGGSGNTIYF

v_call: TRBV7-3
clone_size: .
cdr3_aa: CASSLGGSGGETQYF

v_call: TRBV6-5
clone_size: .
cdr3_aa: CASSLTGGYGYTF

v_call: TRBV7-9
clone_size: .
cdr3_aa: CASTLGGGNQPQHF

v_call: TRBV7-9
clone_size: once
cdr3_aa: CASSLTTGEGYGYTF

v_call: TRBV6-6
clone_size: once
cdr3_aa: CASRRTDRANQPQHF

v_call: TRBV7-2
clone_size: few
cdr3_aa: CASSQQGGTGELFF

v_call: TRBV4-1
clone_size: .
cdr3_aa: CASRSTVTHTQYF

v_call: TRBV7-2
clone_size: .
cdr3_aa: CASSYTGGNYGYTF

v_call: TRBV5-1
clone_size: few
cdr3_aa: CASSLDRSTGELFF

v_call: TRBV29-1
clone_size: .
cdr3_aa: CSVEVGLGQNYEQYF

v_call: TRBV5-1
clone_size: .
cdr3_aa: CASSTLGETQYF

v_call: TRBV21-1
clone_size: .
cdr3_aa: CASSGIKETQYF

v_call: TRBV5-1
clone_size: .
cdr3_aa: CASSLGLAEDTQYF

v_call: TRBV25-1
clone_size: .
cdr3_aa: CASRGTAGGPQYTQYF

v_call: TRBV4-3
clone_size: .
cdr3_aa: CASSQVFGGTYGYTF

v_call: TRBV5-5
clone_size: .
cdr3_aa: CASSSSQGEINYGYTF

v_call: TRBV7-9
clone_size: .
cdr3_aa: CASSYNAAGTSGDEQYF

v_call: TRBV9
clone_size: .
cdr3_aa: CASSVDDWVGGNNEQFF

v_call: TRBV16
clone_size: few
cdr3_aa: CASSPAGPNTEAFF

v_call: TRBV4-3
clone_size: .
cdr3_aa: CASSLRDGDTQYF

v_call: TRBV9
clone_size: .
cdr3_aa: CASSLRAGGFTGELFF

v_call: TRBV7-8
clone_size: few
cdr3_aa: CASSLGEAGTNYGYTF

v_call: TRBV29-1
clone_size: .
cdr3_aa: CSVGTSGRTDTQYF

v_call: TRBV5-1
clone_size: .
cdr3_aa: CASSLGAPRGRCSGANVLTF

v_call: TRBV6-1
clone_size: .
cdr3_aa: CASSEPPALMNTEAFF

v_call: TRBV9
clone_size: few
cdr3_aa: CASSGTGWESPLHF

v_call: TRBV4-2
clone_size: few
cdr3_aa: CASSQETLQGQAFF

v_call: TRBV5-1
clone_size: once
cdr3_aa: CASSLEVAGLGDEKLFF

v_call: TRBV4-3
clone_size: .
cdr3_aa: CASSTGHRASGANVLTF

v_call: TRBV4-3
clone_size: once
cdr3_aa: CASSQDLTLGGTEAYEQYF

v_call: TRBV6-1
clone_size: .
cdr3_aa: CASRGTSGGYEQYF

v_call: TRBV7-9
clone_size: .
cdr3_aa: CASSLYVAGGNQPQHF

v_call: TRBV11-2
clone_size: .
cdr3_aa: CASSLVLGGYYEQYF

v_call: TRBV19
clone_size: .
cdr3_aa: CASSIDGYEQYF

v_call: TRBV21-1
clone_size: .
cdr3_aa: CASSTKEGSGVNEQFF

v_call: TRBV29-1
clone_size: .
cdr3_aa: CSVAKWQVELYGYTF

v_call: TRBV7-9
clone_size: .
cdr3_aa: CASSSGDFNYGYTF

v_call: TRBV6-6
clone_size: .
cdr3_aa: CASSSDTGAGTEAFF

v_call: TRBV7-3
clone_size: .
cdr3_aa: CASSLIGTYTDTQYF

v_call: TRBV11-3
clone_size: .
cdr3_aa: CASSSYWTRFHYGYTF